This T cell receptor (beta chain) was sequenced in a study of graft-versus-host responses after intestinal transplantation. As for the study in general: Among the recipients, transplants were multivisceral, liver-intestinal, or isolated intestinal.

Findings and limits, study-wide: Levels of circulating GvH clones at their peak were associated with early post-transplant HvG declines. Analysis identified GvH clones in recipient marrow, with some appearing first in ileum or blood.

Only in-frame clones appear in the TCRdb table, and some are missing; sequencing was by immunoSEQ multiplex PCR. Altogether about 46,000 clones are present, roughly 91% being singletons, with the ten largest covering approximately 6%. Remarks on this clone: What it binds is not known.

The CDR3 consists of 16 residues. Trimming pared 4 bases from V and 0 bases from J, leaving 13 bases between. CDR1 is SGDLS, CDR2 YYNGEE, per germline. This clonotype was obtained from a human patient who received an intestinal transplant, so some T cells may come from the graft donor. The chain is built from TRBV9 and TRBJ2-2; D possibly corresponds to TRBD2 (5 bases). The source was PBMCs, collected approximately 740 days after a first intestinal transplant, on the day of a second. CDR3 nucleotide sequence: TGTGCCAGCAGCCCGGACTCAACCCCGAACACCGGGGAGCTGTTTTTT. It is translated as CASSPDSTPNTGELFF. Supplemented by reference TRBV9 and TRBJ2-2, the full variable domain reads DSGVTQTPKHLITATGQRVTLRCSPRSGDLSVYWYQQSLDQGLQFLIQYYNGEERAKGNILERFSAQQFPDLHSELNLSSLELGDSALYFCASSPDSTPNTGELFFGEGSRLTVL.